The text below deals with one T cell receptor (beta chain). The antigen is undetermined. The sample originates from a study of blood T cells in healthy people across ages. With a J-beta primer mix and a sample-barcoded 5' primer, a second PCR ran about 6 to 11 cycles. Each cDNA was tagged by a template-switch adaptor containing 12 random nucleotides. Every sample returned 2.5 million or more CDR3-containing paired-end reads. In TCRdb, the 5' RACE reads were re-called with MiXCR into one record per CDR3 protein. The table includes 780,000 or so distinct CDR3 sequences, 56% detected once. Looked up from germline, CDR1 is MDHEN and CDR2 is SYDVKM. This CDR3 region has 17 residues. Trimming left V 5 bases short and J 0 bases short, with 17 bases between. The study's findings and limits: Researchers said unsorted PBMCs prevented a conclusive naive versus antigen-experienced comparison.

The sequenced sample consisted of blood. The chain uses TRBV28 and TRBJ1-3, with D uncertain. The sequence derives from a middle-aged man in good health. The CDR3 region is CASSPPGRLLSGNTIYF. The CDR3 coding sequence is TGTGCCAGCAGTCCCCCGGGCAGACTACTCTCTGGAAACACCATATATTTT. The full variable domain, completed using reference TRBV28 and TRBJ1-3, is DVKVTQSSRYLVKRTGEKVFLECVQDMDHENMFWYRQDPGLGLRLIYFSYDVKMKEKGDIPEGYSVSREKKERFSLILESASTNQTSMYLCASSPPGRLLSGNTIYFGEGSWLTVV.